This T cell receptor beta chain was sequenced during a study of T cells in women clearing cervical HPV infection. The J segment lost 5 bases and the V segment lost 4 bases, leaving 9 bases of the junction unmatched. From germline, CDR1 is SEHNR and CDR2 FQNEAQ (reference sequence). This CDR3 region has 15 residues. Study conclusions and caveats: Controls had more TRBV6-7 (0.16%) than cases (roughly 0.11%).

The assay was immunoSEQ multiplex PCR, and TCRdb's table has in-frame clones only and misses some. The repertoire shows tens of thousands of clones; the top ten hold under 8%. Comment on this clone: The antigen is undetermined. From the germline J gene comes the end of the CDR3, since the read stops 3 residues before it.

This clonotype was obtained from a woman between 18 and 70 years old with a cervical HPV16 infection that either progressed to CIN3+ or cleared (not recorded which). J is TRBJ2-7 and V is TRBV7-9; the match to TRBD2 covers 9 bases. Sample: blood buffy coat. CDR3 DNA (partial): TGTGCCAGCAGCTCCCCCGGGACTAGCAACCACGAG. Residues: CASSSPGTSNHE. Given in full, the CDR3 is CASSSPGTSNHEQYF.